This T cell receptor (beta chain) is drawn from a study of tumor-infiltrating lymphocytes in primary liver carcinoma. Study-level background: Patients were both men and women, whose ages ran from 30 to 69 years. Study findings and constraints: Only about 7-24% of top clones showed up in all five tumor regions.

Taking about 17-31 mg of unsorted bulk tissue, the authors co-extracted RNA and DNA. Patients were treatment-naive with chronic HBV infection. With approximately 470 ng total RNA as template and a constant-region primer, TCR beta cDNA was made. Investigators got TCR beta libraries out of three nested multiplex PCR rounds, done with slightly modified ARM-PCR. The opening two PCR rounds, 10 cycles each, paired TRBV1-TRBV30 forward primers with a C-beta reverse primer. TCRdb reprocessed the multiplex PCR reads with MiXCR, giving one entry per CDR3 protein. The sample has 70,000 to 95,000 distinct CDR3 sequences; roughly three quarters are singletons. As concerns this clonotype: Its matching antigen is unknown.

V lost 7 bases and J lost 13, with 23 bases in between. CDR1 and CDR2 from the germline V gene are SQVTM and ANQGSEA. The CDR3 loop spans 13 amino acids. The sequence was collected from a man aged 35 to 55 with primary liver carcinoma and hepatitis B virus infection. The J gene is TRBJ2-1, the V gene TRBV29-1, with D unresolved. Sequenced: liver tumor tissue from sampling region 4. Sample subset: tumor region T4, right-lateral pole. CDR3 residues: CSARGGTYNVQFF. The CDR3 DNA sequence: TGCAGCGCCCGTGGCGGTACCTACAATGTACAGTTCTTC.